This T cell receptor (beta chain) was observed in a study of blood T cells in healthy people across ages. Study in general: Per two T cells, about one barcoded beta molecule was captured through template switching.

It was approximately 10 milliliters of peripheral blood that were drawn from each donor. For this clonotype: The junction does not match germline at one end; this may be a read error.

This CDR3 is built from 15 residues. Germline V lookup: CDR1 SGHAT, CDR2 FQNNGV. Sample-barcoded 5' priming and a J-beta primer mix drove a second PCR of roughly 7 to 11 cycles. One entry per CDR3 protein results from TCRdb running MiXCR on the 5' RACE reads. This sample has 1.5 million to 2 million distinct CDR3 sequences, with approximately 39% found just once. The receptor was derived from a human donor in good health. The sequenced sample consisted of blood. The chain combines TRBV11-2 with TRBJ1-1; 8 bases line up with TRBD1. CDR3 sequence: CASKMVGQANIEAFF. CDR3 nucleotides: TGTGCCAGCAAAATGGTGGGACAGGCAAACATTGAAGCTTTCTTT.